This T cell receptor (beta chain) stems from a study of T cells in localized non-small cell lung cancer (dated by TCRdb to the early 2020s). About the full investigation: T cell repertoires of about 230 early-stage NSCLC patients were analyzed, with tumors being compared against uninvolved tumor-adjacent lungs. The cohort consisted of approximately 240 treatment-naive NSCLC patients whose localized lung tumors had been resected. A mean age of 66.3 years was recorded for the NSCLC patients, of whom under 150 were male and about 100 were female.

The immunoSEQ Assay was used to sequence TCR beta CDR3 regions from DNA. The paper's processing steps were these. To compute T cell density, TCR beta template counts were normalized to usable DNA, which was estimated by amplifying housekeeping genes. The preseqR package was used to estimate richness by extrapolating to 400,000 templates for PBMC samples and to 120,000 templates for tissue samples. Clonality was calculated as one minus Pielou's evenness. Differential abundance testing on productive amino-acid clonotypes, with a minimum total count of 5 and an alpha of 0.1, was used to identify tissue-enriched TCRs. The Jaccard Index and the Morisita Overlap Index were used to measure how much the repertoires overlapped between compartments. TCR beta CDR3s were clustered by GLIPH together with public tetramer-defined viral CDR3s, and at least three viral sequences plus V-gene enrichment were required for viral motifs. TCRdb stores this immuneACCESS table with in-frame sequences only. Part of the clones is absent; in the studies checked, under half of the shortfall reflects unresolved V genes, and no reason is known for the rest. V, J and clone size were drawn from that table, and D and trimming were deduced from the DNA. The sample records 1,500 to 2,000 clones, 20% to 30% of which are singletons. The ten largest clones represent around 13% of the sample.

Two independent pathologists confirmed that the uninvolved adjacent lung, which was taken at least 2 cm from the tumor margin, was free of atypia. At diagnosis, tumor, uninvolved tumor-adjacent lung and peripheral blood were collected and then preserved as a mix of FFPE and fresh-frozen material. With regard to this clone: Its antigen specificity is not known. No base-level quality is on record; no much larger clone is a single base apart.

For CDR1 and CDR2, the germline V gene lists MGHDK and SYGVNS. The CDR3 sequence holds 13 residues, the cysteine and phenylalanine included. The retained sequence is limited to the CDR3, 39 bases, with the frame set at the first base. V sheds 4 bases and J sheds 2 bases, leaving 7 bases between their ends. What the research found in general, with its limitations: Of the top 100 tumor clones, a median of 57 were detected in paired uninvolved adjacent lung; some 28 were also among that lung's top 100. Longer overall survival was associated with higher blood T cell density, whereas shorter survival was associated with higher adjacent-lung clonality. Since the design was exploratory, TCR variables were selected using unadjusted p-values with no false-discovery rate correction. The highest T cell clonality was observed in uninvolved tumor-adjacent lung, where clonality exceeded that of tumor, suggesting that antigenic responses were more focused in uninvolved tumor-adjacent lung. Multi-region tumor sequencing was not performed, so intratumor heterogeneity could not be excluded.

The sequencing used normal lung tissue next to the tumor, collected before any cancer treatment. The rearranged segments are TRBV25-1 and TRBJ2-3, with the D gene too uncertain to name. The receptor's source is a male donor at least 60 years old with stage II squamous cell lung carcinoma. The DNA is as follows: TGTGCCAGCAGTGTTGTGTTCACAGATACGCAGTATTTT. Translation gives CASSVVFTDTQYF.